This T cell receptor beta chain appears in the sequencing data of a study of cytotoxic CD8 clonotypes in ibrutinib-treated CLL. Repertoires were generated with immunoSEQ multiplex PCR, while TCRdb's copy carries only in-frame clones and drops some. In the table there are about 130,000 clones, about four fifths of which are singletons. This clone has a single count. As yet, its antigen is unknown. As input for TCR beta libraries, roughly 2.1 micrograms of genomic DNA came from cryopreserved PBMCs. General observations from the study: Whereas clonality rose at ibrutinib response, it declined toward baseline at progression. Among the clonotypes, public ones were uncommon and contracted or held stable on treatment.

V shed 4 bases, J shed 4 bases, and the junction held 8 bases outside the gene matches. The CDR3 is made up of 16 amino acids. The germline V gene encodes CDR1 SGHKS and CDR2 YYEKEE (reference sequence). This TCR was sampled from a human donor with chronic lymphocytic leukemia. This material consisted of PBMCs, taken after 12 months of ibrutinib treatment. The chain is built from TRBV5-5 and TRBJ2-3, with TRBD2 matching over 11 bases. In DNA form, the CDR3 reads TGTGCCAGCAGCGGAACGACTAGCGGGATCCCAGATACGCAGTATTTT. Translation gives CASSGTTSGIPDTQYF.